A single sample is the source of the 16 T cell receptor beta chains below, sequenced in a study of blood T cell repertoires in COVID-19. The assay was immunoSEQ multiplex PCR, and TCRdb's table has in-frame clones only and misses some. Of 150,000 to 200,000 clones in the sample, approximately 84% were seen once. Sequenced material: peripheral blood. The receptors derive from a woman of 80 years or more with acute or convalescent COVID-19.

The CDR3 loop reads CASSLGSDREYSPLHF. The CDR3 coding sequence is TGCGCCAGCAGCTTGGGTTCAGACAGGGAATATTCACCCCTCCACTTT. This chain uses TRBV5-1 with TRBJ1-6, with 7 nucleotides matching TRBD1. This CDR3 region has 16 residues. V gave up 0 bases and J gave up 8 bases; unmatched junction bases: 8. Germline CDR1 is SGHRS and CDR2 is YFSETQ.

V gene TRBV2 combines with J gene TRBJ1-1, with D tentatively TRBD1 (6 bases). The length of the CDR3 is 15 residues. V lost 6 bases to trimming and J lost 1 base, with 15 bases between them. Germline V CDR1 and CDR2: SNHLY, FYNNEI. CDR3 in DNA: TGTGCCAGCAGGACCTTATCAGGGGAGAACACTGAAGCTTTCTTT. Amino acid sequence: CASRTLSGENTEAFF.

The rearrangement joins TRBV7-9 to TRBJ1-1; D gene ambiguous. This CDR3 comprises 15 residues. Per germline, CDR1 SEHNR and CDR2 FQNEAQ (reference sequence). Trimming took off 4 bases at V and 0 bases at J, with 12 bases between the two ends. CDR3 amino acids: CASSSPGKMNTEAFF. Here the CDR3 DNA reads TGTGCCAGCAGCTCCCCGGGTAAGATGAACACTGAAGCTTTCTTT.

This clone showed up just once. The V and J genes are TRBV30 and TRBJ1-1; D is uncertain. This CDR3 comprises 13 residues. The ends were cut back, 3 bases at V and 0 bases at J, with 8 bases in the middle. The germline V gene has CDR1 GTSNPN and CDR2 SVGIG (reference sequence). Here the CDR3 DNA reads TGTGCCTGGAGACAGCAAATGAACACTGAAGCTTTCTTT. Translated, it gives CAWRQQMNTEAFF.

J is TRBJ2-2 and V is TRBV29-1, with TRBD1 as a possible D gene (5 bases). Germline V gives CDR1 SQVTM, CDR2 ANQGSEA. The V end lost 0 bases, the J end lost 7 bases, and 15 bases lay between the germline ends. CDR3 length: 15 residues. CDR3 nucleotides: TGCAGCGTTGAAGATCCCAGGGAAGGGGACGGGGAGCTGTTTTTT. The encoded protein is CSVEDPREGDGELFF.

Details on this clone: One end of the junction fails to match germline, which may point to a read error. As DNA, the CDR3 is TGTGCCAGCAGGGCACAGGGGAACTCTGGCTACACCTTC. This encodes CASRAQGNSGYTF. The chain joins TRBV5-4 to TRBJ1-2, with 7 bases matching TRBD1. This CDR3 comprises 13 residues. CDR1 and CDR2 from the germline V gene are SGHNT and YYREEE (reference sequence).

V gene TRBV11-2 combines with J gene TRBJ2-1, with D unresolved. The CDR3 spans 15 residues. Per germline, CDR1 SGHAT and CDR2 FQNNGV. Trimming stripped 1 base from V and 1 base from J, with 8 bases between. Here the CDR3 DNA reads TGTGCCAGCAGCTTAGGCGCACCGTCCTACAATGAGCAGTTCTTC. Protein: CASSLGAPSYNEQFF.

V usage is TRBV7-7 and J usage is TRBJ1-4, with TRBD1 matching over 9 bases. The trim removed 5 bases at V and 8 bases at J, leaving 9 bases unmatched. The CDR3 is 15 amino acids. Germline V gene data show CDR1 as SSHAT and CDR2 as FNYEAQ (reference sequence). CDR3 in DNA: TGTGCCAGCAGCAAAGGGACAGGGAAGGAAGAAAAACTGTTTTTT. Translated: CASSKGTGKEEKLFF.

The V gene is TRBV30, the J gene TRBJ1-1; no clear D. V gave up 3 bases and J gave up 4 bases, with 9 bases separating them. Looked up from germline, CDR1 is GTSNPN and CDR2 is SVGIG (reference sequence). The CDR3 length is 12 residues. DNA of the CDR3: TGTGCCTGGAGGGAGGGCGGCACTGAAGCTTTCTTT. Its protein is CAWREGGTEAFF.

The chain combines TRBV7-2 with TRBJ2-7, with a weak D call TRBD2 (6 bases). CDR3 length equals 14 residues. V lost 3 bases and J 1 base, leaving 10 bases between the germline ends. Looked up from germline, CDR1 is SGHTA and CDR2 is FQGNSA. The CDR3 bases are TGTGCCAGCAGCTTTATGGCGGGGTCCTACGAGCAGTACTTC. Translated, it gives CASSFMAGSYEQYF.

This clone was seen a single time. The chain combines TRBV27 with TRBJ2-1; 7 bases agree with TRBD2. This CDR3 contains 13 residues. J lost 10 bases, V lost 5 bases, and 8 bases had no gene match. Germline V gives CDR1 MNHEY, CDR2 SMNVEV (reference sequence). Here the CDR3 reads CASSRTSGWEQFF. The CDR3 nucleotides read TGTGCCAGCAGTAGGACTAGTGGTTGGGAGCAGTTCTTC.

The chain couples TRBV6-5 to TRBJ1-4; maybe TRBD1 (5 bases). CDR3 length: 15 residues. Germline V lookup: CDR1 MNHEY, CDR2 SVGAGI. The V end lost 5 bases, the J end lost 4 bases, and 14 bases lay between the germline ends. CDR3 nucleotides: TGTGCCAGCAGTCACGATAGGGGCCTTAATGAAAAACTGTTTTTT. It translates to CASSHDRGLNEKLFF.

The V and J genes are TRBV9 and TRBJ2-4; perhaps TRBD2 as D (6 bases). In germline, CDR1 is SGDLS, CDR2 YYNGEE. The CDR3 covers 14 residues. The V gene lost 4 bases and the J gene lost 6 bases, with 14 bases spanning the gap. The CDR3 coding sequence is TGTGCCAGCAGCCCAGGGCAGGAGGGAAACATTCAGTACTTC. Its protein product is CASSPGQEGNIQYF.

This sequence joins TRBV4-1 and TRBJ2-1, with 12 bases lining up with TRBD2. Germline CDR1 and CDR2: MGHRA and YSYEKL. Trimming took 1 base from V and 2 from J; bases not matched to a gene: 6. The CDR3 runs to 18 residues. CDR3 bases: TGCGCCAGCAGCCAAGGGACTAGCGGGATATTGGCCTACAATGAGCAGTTCTTC. Translated, it gives CASSQGTSGILAYNEQFF.

On this clone itself: This CDR3 is also generated by other DNA sequences in the sample. The chain has TRBV3-1 (or the pseudogene TRBV3-2) and TRBJ2-7; TRBD2 might be the D (6 bases). Trimming shortened V by 3 bases and J by 6 bases, and 9 bases separated the two germline ends. Germline V gene data show CDR1 as LGHDT and CDR2 as YNNKEL (reference sequence). The CDR3 has 12 amino acids. The CDR3 coding sequence is TGTGCCAGCAGCCACGGAGGGGTCGAGCAGTACTTC. Translating it yields CASSHGGVEQYF.

V gene TRBV2 combines with J gene TRBJ1-4; 9 bases match TRBD1. CDR3 length: 15 residues. CDR1 and CDR2 (germline): SNHLY, FYNNEI. With V trimmed by 7 bases and J by 7 bases, 10 bases remained unmatched. The CDR3 nucleotides are TGTGCCAGCACCTTAAGGGACAGGGATGGTGAAAAACTGTTTTTT. Amino acid sequence: CASTLRDRDGEKLFF.